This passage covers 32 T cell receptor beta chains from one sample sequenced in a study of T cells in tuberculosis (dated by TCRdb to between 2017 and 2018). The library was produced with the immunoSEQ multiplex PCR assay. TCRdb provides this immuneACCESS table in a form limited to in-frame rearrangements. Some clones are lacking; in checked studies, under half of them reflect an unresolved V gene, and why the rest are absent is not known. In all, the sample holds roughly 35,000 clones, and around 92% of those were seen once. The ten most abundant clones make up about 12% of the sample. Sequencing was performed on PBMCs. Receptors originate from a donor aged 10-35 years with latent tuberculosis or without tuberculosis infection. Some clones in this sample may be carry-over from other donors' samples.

CDR3 nucleotide sequence: TGCGCCAGCAGCCAAGACAGGGCGGGATATGGCTACACCTTC. It codes for CASSQDRAGYGYTF. The chain recombines TRBV4-1 with TRBJ1-2, with D perhaps matching TRBD1 (5 bases). The ends were cut back, 0 bases at V and 5 bases at J, with 10 bases in the middle. Germline loops: CDR1 MGHRA, CDR2 YSYEKL. This CDR3 region has 14 residues.

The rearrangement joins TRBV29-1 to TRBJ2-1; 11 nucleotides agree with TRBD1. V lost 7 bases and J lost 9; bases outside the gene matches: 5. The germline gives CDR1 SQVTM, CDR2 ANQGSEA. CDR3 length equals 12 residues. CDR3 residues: CSARDRGFEQFF. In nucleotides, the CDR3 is TGCAGCGCAAGGGACAGGGGGTTTGAGCAGTTCTTC.

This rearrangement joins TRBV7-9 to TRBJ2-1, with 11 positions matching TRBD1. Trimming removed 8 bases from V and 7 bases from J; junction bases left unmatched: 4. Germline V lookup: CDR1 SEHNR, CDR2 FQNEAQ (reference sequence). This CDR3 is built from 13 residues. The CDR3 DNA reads TGTGCCAGCGGCGGACAGGGGGCGAATGAGCAGTTCTTC. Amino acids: CASGGQGANEQFF.

Here the CDR3 reads CASSQERTGNYEQYF. The CDR3 DNA is TGCGCCAGCAGCCAAGAAAGGACAGGCAACTACGAGCAGTACTTC. This chain joins TRBV4-3 and TRBJ2-7; 7 bases match TRBD1. The CDR3 is 15 amino acids. Trimming removed 0 bases from V and 3 bases from J; junction bases left unmatched: 5. The germline V gene has CDR1 LGHNA and CDR2 YSLEER.

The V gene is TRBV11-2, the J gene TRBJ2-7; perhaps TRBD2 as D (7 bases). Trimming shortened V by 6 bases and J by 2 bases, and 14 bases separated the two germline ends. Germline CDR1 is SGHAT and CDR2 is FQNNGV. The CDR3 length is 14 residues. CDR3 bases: TGTGCCAGCAGGGAGGGGGGGAAGACCTACGAGCAGTACTTC. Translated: CASREGGKTYEQYF.

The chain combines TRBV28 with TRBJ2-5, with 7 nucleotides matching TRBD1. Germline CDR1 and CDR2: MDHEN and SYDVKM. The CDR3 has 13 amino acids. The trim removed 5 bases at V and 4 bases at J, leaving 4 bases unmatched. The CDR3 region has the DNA TGTGCCAGCAGTCGGACAGGAATAGAGACCCAGTACTTC. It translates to CASSRTGIETQYF.

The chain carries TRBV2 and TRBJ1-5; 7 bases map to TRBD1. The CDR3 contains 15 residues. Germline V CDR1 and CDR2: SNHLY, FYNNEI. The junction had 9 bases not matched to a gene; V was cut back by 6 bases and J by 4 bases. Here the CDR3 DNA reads TGTGCCAGCAGCGGGCCGGCAGGGGGGAATCAGCCCCAGCATTTT. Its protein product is CASSGPAGGNQPQHF.

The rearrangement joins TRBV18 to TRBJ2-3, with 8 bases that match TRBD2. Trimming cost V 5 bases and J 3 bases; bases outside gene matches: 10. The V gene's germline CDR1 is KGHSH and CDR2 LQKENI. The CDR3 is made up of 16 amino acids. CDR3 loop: CASSKSSGGVTDTQYF. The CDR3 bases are TGTGCCAGCTCAAAGAGCAGCGGGGGAGTAACAGATACGCAGTATTTT.

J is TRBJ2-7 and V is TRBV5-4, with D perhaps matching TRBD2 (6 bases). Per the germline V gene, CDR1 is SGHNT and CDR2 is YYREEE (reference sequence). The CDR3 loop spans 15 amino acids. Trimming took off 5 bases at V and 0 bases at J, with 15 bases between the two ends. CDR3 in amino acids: CASRSGTPSSYEQYF. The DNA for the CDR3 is TGTGCCAGCAGGTCAGGGACTCCGAGCTCCTACGAGCAGTACTTC.

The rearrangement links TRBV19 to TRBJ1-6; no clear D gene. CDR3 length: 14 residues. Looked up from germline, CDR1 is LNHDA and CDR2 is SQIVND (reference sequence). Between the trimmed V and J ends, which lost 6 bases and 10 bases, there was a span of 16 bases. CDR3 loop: CASSPGGQFSPLHF. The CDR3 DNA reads TGTGCCAGTAGCCCGGGAGGGCAGTTCTCACCCCTCCACTTT.

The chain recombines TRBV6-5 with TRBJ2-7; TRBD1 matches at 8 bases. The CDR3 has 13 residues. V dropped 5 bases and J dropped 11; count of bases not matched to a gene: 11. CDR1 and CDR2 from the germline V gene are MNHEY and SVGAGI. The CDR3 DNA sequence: TGTGCCAGCAGTAACACCGGGACAGGAGAAGAGTACTTC. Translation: CASSNTGTGEEYF.

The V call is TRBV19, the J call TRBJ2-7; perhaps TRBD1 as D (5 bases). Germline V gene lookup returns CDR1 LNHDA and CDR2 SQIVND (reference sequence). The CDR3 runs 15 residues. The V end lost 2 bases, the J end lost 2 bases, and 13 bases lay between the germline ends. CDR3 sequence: CASSIFQGSTYEQYF. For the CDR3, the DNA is TGTGCCAGTAGTATATTCCAGGGAAGCACCTACGAGCAGTACTTC.

CDR3 bases: TGTGCCAGTAAATTGAGTCAGGGGTTCCATGGCTACACCTTC. Protein sequence: CASKLSQGFHGYTF. This sequence joins TRBV27 and TRBJ1-2, with a weak D call TRBD1 (6 bases). The CDR3 length is 14 residues. Germline V gives CDR1 MNHEY, CDR2 SMNVEV (reference sequence). V was cut by 9 bases and J by 6 bases, with 20 bases left in between.

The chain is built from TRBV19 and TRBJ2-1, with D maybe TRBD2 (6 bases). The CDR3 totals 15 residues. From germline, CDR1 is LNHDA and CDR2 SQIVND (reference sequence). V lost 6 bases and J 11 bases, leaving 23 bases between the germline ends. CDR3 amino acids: CASRSTEEGLAQQFF. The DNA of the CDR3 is TGTGCCAGTAGGAGCACAGAGGAGGGGTTGGCTCAGCAGTTCTTC.

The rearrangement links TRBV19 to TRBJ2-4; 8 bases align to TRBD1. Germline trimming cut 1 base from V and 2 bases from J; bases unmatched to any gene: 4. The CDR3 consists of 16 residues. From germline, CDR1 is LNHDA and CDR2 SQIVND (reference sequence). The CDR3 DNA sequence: TGTGCCAGTAGTATAGGGACAGGGACTTCCAAAAACATTCAGTACTTC. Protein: CASSIGTGTSKNIQYF.

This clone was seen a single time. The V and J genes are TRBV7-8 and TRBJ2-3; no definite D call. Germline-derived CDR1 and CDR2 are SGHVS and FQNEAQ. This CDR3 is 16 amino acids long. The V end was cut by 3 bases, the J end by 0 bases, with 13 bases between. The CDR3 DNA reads TGTGCCAGCAGCTTCCGACTTCGAACTAGCACAGATACGCAGTATTTT. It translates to CASSFRLRTSTDTQYF.

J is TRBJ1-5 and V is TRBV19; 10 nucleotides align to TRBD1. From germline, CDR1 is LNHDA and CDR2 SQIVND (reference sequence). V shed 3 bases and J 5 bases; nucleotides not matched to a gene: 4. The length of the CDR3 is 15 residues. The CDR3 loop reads CASSIDGTGDQPQHF. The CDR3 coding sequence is TGTGCCAGTAGTATTGACGGGACAGGGGATCAGCCCCAGCATTTT.

Here the CDR3 reads CAWSGGSGANVLTF. As DNA, the CDR3 is TGTGCCTGGAGTGGCGGATCTGGGGCCAACGTCCTGACTTTC. The V and J genes are TRBV30 and TRBJ2-6; D is unresolved. The V end lost 1 base, the J end lost 1 base, and 5 bases lay between the germline ends. CDR3 length: 14 amino acids. Germline lookup yields CDR1 GTSNPN and CDR2 SVGIG (reference sequence).

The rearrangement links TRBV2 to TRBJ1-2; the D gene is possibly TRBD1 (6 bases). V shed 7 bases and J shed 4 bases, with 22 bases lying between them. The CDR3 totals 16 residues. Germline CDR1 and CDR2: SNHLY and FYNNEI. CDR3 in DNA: TGTGCCAGCACCCTCATGGGGGGGCAGAACTCCTATGGCTACACCTTC. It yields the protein CASTLMGGQNSYGYTF.

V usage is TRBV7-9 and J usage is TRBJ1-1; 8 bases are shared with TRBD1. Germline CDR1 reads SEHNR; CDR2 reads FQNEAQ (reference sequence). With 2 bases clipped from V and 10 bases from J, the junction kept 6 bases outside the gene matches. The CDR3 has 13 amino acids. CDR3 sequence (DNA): TGTGCCAGCAGCTTACGCCATACAGGGGGAGCTTTCTTT. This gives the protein CASSLRHTGGAFF.

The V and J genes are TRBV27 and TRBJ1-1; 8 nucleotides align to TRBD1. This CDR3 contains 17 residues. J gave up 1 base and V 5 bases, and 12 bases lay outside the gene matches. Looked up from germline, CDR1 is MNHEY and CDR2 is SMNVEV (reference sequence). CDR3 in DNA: TGTGCCAGCAGTAAGGACAGGGAAGTGGTCGGGAACACTGAAGCTTTCTTT. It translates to CASSKDREVVGNTEAFF.

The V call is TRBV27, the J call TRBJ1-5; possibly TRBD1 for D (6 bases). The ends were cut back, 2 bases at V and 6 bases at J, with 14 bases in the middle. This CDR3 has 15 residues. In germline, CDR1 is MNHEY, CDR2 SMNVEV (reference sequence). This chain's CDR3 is CASSLAAGAGQPQHF. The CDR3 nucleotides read TGTGCCAGCAGTTTAGCGGCAGGGGCCGGTCAGCCCCAGCATTTT.

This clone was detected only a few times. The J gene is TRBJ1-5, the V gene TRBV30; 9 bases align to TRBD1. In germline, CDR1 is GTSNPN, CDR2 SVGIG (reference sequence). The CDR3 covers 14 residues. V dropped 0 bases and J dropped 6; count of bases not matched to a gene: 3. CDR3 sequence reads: CAWSVGQGFQPQHF. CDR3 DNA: TGTGCCTGGAGTGTAGGACAGGGGTTTCAGCCCCAGCATTTT.

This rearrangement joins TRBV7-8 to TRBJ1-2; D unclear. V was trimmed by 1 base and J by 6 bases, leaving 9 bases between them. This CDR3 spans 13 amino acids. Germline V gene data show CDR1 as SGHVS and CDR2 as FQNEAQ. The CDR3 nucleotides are TGTGCCAGCAGCTTAGTCAGGCAGGATGGCTACACCTTC. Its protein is CASSLVRQDGYTF.

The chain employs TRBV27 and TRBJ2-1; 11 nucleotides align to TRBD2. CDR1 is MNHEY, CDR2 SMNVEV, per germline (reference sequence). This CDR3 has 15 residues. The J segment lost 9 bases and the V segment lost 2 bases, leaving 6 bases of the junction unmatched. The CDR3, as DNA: TGTGCCAGCAGTTTAAAGACTAGCGGGGTGGGTGAGCAGTTCTTC. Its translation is CASSLKTSGVGEQFF.

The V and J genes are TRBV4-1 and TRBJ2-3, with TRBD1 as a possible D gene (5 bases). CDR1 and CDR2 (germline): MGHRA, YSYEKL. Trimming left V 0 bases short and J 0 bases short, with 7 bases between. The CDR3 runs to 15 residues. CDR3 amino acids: CASSQETASTDTQYF. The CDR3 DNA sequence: TGCGCCAGCAGCCAAGAGACAGCCAGCACAGATACGCAGTATTTT.

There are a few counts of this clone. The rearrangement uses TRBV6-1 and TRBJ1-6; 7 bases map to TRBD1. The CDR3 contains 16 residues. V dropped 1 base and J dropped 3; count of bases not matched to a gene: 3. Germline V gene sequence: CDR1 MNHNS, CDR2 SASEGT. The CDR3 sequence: CASSEEAGGYNSPLHF. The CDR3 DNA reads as TGTGCCAGCAGTGAAGAGGCAGGGGGCTATAATTCACCCCTCCACTTT.

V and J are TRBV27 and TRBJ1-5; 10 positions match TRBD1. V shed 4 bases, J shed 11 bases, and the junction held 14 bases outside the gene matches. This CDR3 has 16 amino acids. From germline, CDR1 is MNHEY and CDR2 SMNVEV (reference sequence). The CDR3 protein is CASSSLPGQGPRAQHF. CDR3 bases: TGTGCCAGCAGTTCACTTCCGGGACAGGGGCCTCGGGCCCAGCATTTT.

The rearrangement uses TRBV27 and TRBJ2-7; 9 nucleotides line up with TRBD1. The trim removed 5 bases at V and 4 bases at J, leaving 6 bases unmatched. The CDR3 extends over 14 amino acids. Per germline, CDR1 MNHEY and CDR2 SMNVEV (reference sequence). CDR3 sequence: CASSAAGTGYEQYF. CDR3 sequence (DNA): TGTGCCAGCAGTGCGGCCGGGACAGGGTACGAGCAGTACTTC.

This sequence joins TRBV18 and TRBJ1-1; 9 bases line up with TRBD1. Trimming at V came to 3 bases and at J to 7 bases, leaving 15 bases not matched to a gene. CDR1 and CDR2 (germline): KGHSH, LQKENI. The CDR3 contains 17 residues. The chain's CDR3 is CASSPLGGTGILHEAFF. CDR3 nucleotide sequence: TGTGCCAGCTCACCCTTGGGTGGGACAGGGATACTCCATGAAGCTTTCTTT.

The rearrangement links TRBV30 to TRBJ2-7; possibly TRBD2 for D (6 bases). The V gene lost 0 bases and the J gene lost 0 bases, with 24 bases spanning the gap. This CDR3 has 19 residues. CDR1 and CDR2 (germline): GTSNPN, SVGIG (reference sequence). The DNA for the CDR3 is TGTGCCTGGAGTGTTGGAGAAAGAAACGGGGGTTTTAGCTCCTACGAGCAGTACGTC. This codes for CAWSVGERNGGFSSYEQYV.

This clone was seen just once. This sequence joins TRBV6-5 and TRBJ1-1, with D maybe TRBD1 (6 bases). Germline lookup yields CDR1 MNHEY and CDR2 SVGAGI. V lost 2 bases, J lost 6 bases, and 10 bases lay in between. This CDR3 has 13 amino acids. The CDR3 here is CASSYRGGAEAFF. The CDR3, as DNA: TGTGCCAGCAGTTACCGGGGGGGCGCTGAAGCTTTCTTT.